One sample yielded the 14 T cell receptor beta chains listed below, sequenced in a study of shared clonotypes between healthy human individuals. Naive CD8 cells lacked CD45RO, underwent positive selection for CCR7 and left out terminally differentiated effector memory CD45RA+ cells. The data were produced by immunoSEQ multiplex PCR, yet TCRdb's version contains in-frame clones alone and is incomplete. The table shows some 2 million clones, with about 94% occurring only once. Sequencing was performed on naive CD8+ T cells sorted from blood. The receptors stem from a man between 18 and 29 years old in good health.

This clone was seen just once. The V and J genes are TRBV18 and TRBJ2-5, with D possibly TRBD1 on 6 matching bases. Trimming took 3 bases from V and 0 from J, leaving 14 bases between them. Germline V gene data show CDR1 as KGHSH and CDR2 as LQKENI. The CDR3 sequence is 16 residues long. In nucleotides, the CDR3 is TGTGCCAGCTCACCGATATGGACAGTGTACCAAGAGACCCAGTACTTC. Encoded protein: CASSPIWTVYQETQYF.

This clone came up once. The CDR3 DNA follows: TGTGCCACCAGCGGGGACAACTCCTACGAGCAGTACTTC. Translating gives CATSGDNSYEQYF. The V call is TRBV15, the J call TRBJ2-7; tentatively, D is TRBD1 (6 bases). The V end lost 5 bases, the J end lost 0 bases, and 8 bases lay between the germline ends. Germline V gene lookup returns CDR1 LNHNV and CDR2 YYDKDF (reference sequence). This CDR3 is 13 amino acids long.

In nucleotides, the CDR3 is TGTGCCAGCAGCTCGTCTCCGGGACTAGTAATGTATTTT. Amino acid sequence: CASSSSPGLVMYF. The chain combines TRBV11-3 with TRBJ2-3, with TRBD2 identical over 8 bases. Germline V gives CDR1 SGHNT, CDR2 YENEEA. This CDR3 is 13 amino acids long. V lost 4 bases to trimming and J lost 14 bases; unmatched junction nucleotides: 11.

This chain links TRBV5-6 with TRBJ2-6; 9 positions agree with TRBD1. CDR1 is SGHDT and CDR2 is YYEEEE in the germline V gene. With 2 bases clipped from V and 3 bases from J, the junction kept 6 bases outside the gene matches. The CDR3 totals 17 residues. The CDR3 nucleotides are TGTGCCAGCAGCTTCGGGACAGGGATGTATGGGGCCAACGTCCTGACTTTC. It codes for CASSFGTGMYGANVLTF.

The chain carries TRBV4-1 and TRBJ1-1; the match to TRBD1 covers 9 bases. The CDR3 has 15 amino acids. Germline V gene lookup returns CDR1 MGHRA and CDR2 YSYEKL. The trim removed 4 bases at V and 5 bases at J, leaving 8 bases unmatched. The CDR3 spells CASSPGTGRKTEAFF. CDR3 bases: TGCGCCAGCAGCCCGGGGACAGGGAGGAAAACTGAAGCTTTCTTT.

The V and J genes are TRBV6-1 and TRBJ2-5; 11 nucleotides match TRBD2. Losses at the gene ends were 2 bases for V and 4 bases for J; bases not matched to a gene: 0. Germline CDR1 and CDR2: MNHNS and SASEGT. CDR3 length: 14 residues. As DNA, the CDR3 is TGTGCCAGCAGTGAACTAGCGGGAGGAGAGACCCAGTACTTC. It is translated as CASSELAGGETQYF.

The rearrangement links TRBV6-6 to TRBJ2-3, with a weak D call TRBD2 (5 bases). Germline values: CDR1 MNHNY, CDR2 SVGAGI (reference sequence). Deletions cut 0 bases from V and 1 base from J, with 8 bases between. The CDR3 consists of 15 residues. Written as DNA, the CDR3 is TGTGCCAGCAGTTACTCGCGGGTTGGCACAGATACGCAGTATTTT. It encodes CASSYSRVGTDTQYF.

The V gene is TRBV28, the J gene TRBJ2-1; D ambiguous. The CDR3 totals 13 residues. The germline V and J ends were trimmed by 3 bases and 8 bases, with 11 bases remaining between them. Germline V CDR1 and CDR2: MDHEN, SYDVKM. CDR3 sequence: CASSFGLGYEQFF. The CDR3 DNA is TGTGCCAGCAGTTTTGGCCTCGGCTATGAGCAGTTCTTC. Filled out from reference TRBV28 and TRBJ2-1, the complete variable domain reads DVKVTQSSRYLVKRTGEKVFLECVQDMDHENMFWYRQDPGLGLRLIYFSYDVKMKEKGDIPEGYSVSREKKERFSLILESASTNQTSMYLCASSFGLGYEQFFGPGTRLTVL.

The rearrangement joins TRBV19 to TRBJ2-5, with 11 positions matching TRBD1. CDR1 is LNHDA and CDR2 is SQIVND in the germline V gene (reference sequence). The junction had 8 bases not matched to a gene; V was cut back by 9 bases and J by 5 bases. There are 14 residues in the CDR3. DNA of the CDR3: TGTGCCAGCGGGGACAGGGGGTTAGGGGAGACCCAGTACTTC. It codes for CASGDRGLGETQYF.

The chain couples TRBV12-2 to TRBJ2-1; the table names TRBD2, a call not compared with the DNA. TRBV12-2 is a listed pseudogene. The CDR3 is 17 residues long. CDR3 in DNA: TGTGCAAGTCGCTTAGAGAGGGAGCGGGAGGGCCGGGGTGAGCAGTTCTTC. This codes for CASRLEREREGRGEQFF.

This rearrangement joins TRBV4-1 to TRBJ2-7; D could derive from TRBD1 or TRBD2 (5 bases each). CDR1 and CDR2 (germline): MGHRA, YSYEKL. V was pared by 0 bases and J by 3 bases, with 21 bases between. This CDR3 is built from 18 residues. The CDR3 is CASSQEGEGTTGFYEQYF. Written as DNA, the CDR3 is TGCGCCAGCAGCCAAGAGGGAGAAGGGACCACAGGTTTCTACGAGCAGTACTTC.

Notes on this clone: The sample carries other DNA sequences with the same CDR3. The DNA for the CDR3 is TGTGCCAGCTCGCAGACTAGCGGAGGTCTTTCCTACAATGAGCAGTTCTTC. Residues: CASSQTSGGLSYNEQFF. The chain joins TRBV7-9 to TRBJ2-1; 9 bases line up with TRBD2. The germline V gene encodes CDR1 SEHNR and CDR2 FQNEAQ (reference sequence). V trimming: 8 bases; J trimming: 1 base; junction bases outside the gene matches: 12. This CDR3 has 17 residues.

The rearrangement joins TRBV29-1 to TRBJ1-6; D unclear. CDR1 is SQVTM and CDR2 is ANQGSEA in the germline V gene. V was trimmed by 5 bases and J by 7 bases, leaving 12 bases between them. The CDR3 extends over 13 amino acids. The CDR3: CSVRTGGNSPLHF. The DNA of the CDR3 is TGCAGCGTTAGGACGGGAGGGAATTCACCCCTCCACTTT.

The chain links TRBV5-4 to TRBJ1-3; D unclear. The CDR3 contains 14 residues. The germline gives CDR1 SGHNT, CDR2 YYREEE (reference sequence). V lost 5 bases and J 4 bases, leaving 13 bases between the germline ends. In DNA, the CDR3 is TGTGCCAGCAGTCCCACGAGGGAGGGAAACACCATATATTTT. Translated, it gives CASSPTREGNTIYF. The whole variable domain, filled in from reference TRBV5-4 and TRBJ1-3, reads ETGVTQSPTHLIKTRGQQVTLRCSSQSGHNTVSWYQQALGQGPQFIFQYYREEENGRGNFPPRFSGLQFPNYSSELNVNALELDDSALYLCASSPTREGNTIYFGEGSWLTVV.